What follows are 21 T cell receptor beta chains derived from one specimen sequenced in a study of a mutant IDH1 vaccine in newly diagnosed glioma. Antigen specificity for these receptors is unknown. Documented time point: week 5, during vaccination. Mutant IDH1 20-mer peptide, at 300 ug, made up each vaccine dose, with topical imiquimod. The assay was immunoSEQ multiplex PCR, and TCRdb's table has in-frame clones only and misses some. Of roughly 39,000 clones listed, 75% to 85% are singletons. The sequenced sample was PBMCs, obtained from a glioma patient whose treatment included an IDH1 peptide vaccine. These TCRs come from a middle-aged man with glioma.

This clone is labeled as medium-sized. The rearrangement links TRBV2 to TRBJ2-7; no clear D. This CDR3 has 13 residues. Trimming took 5 bases from V and 3 from J, leaving 11 bases between them. Germline-derived CDR1 and CDR2 are SNHLY and FYNNEI. This chain's CDR3 is CASSSIQNYEQYF. CDR3 sequence (DNA): TGTGCCAGCAGTAGCATACAAAACTACGAGCAGTACTTC.

This chain joins TRBV27 and TRBJ1-5; D may be TRBD1 (5 bases). Germline V CDR1 and CDR2: MNHEY, SMNVEV (reference sequence). The CDR3 is 16 amino acids. V lost 2 bases, J lost 0 bases, and 11 bases lay in between. For the CDR3, the DNA is TGTGCCAGCAGTTTAAAGGGACCCTATAGCAATCAGCCCCAGCATTTT. This encodes CASSLKGPYSNQPQHF.

The rearrangement links TRBV19 to TRBJ1-5; D unclear. The V and J ends lost 2 bases and 2 bases respectively, with 4 bases between them. There are 13 residues in the CDR3. Per the germline V gene, CDR1 is LNHDA and CDR2 is SQIVND (reference sequence). As DNA, the CDR3 is TGTGCCAGTAGTATAAGAGGCAATCAGCCCCAGCATTTT. Translation: CASSIRGNQPQHF.

This clone was found a few times. V usage is TRBV19 and J usage is TRBJ1-1; no firm D call. Per the germline V gene, CDR1 is LNHDA and CDR2 is SQIVND (reference sequence). Trimming took 7 bases from V and 5 from J, leaving 5 bases between them. This CDR3 region has 10 residues. CDR3 nucleotides: TGTGCCAGTAAAGGGACTGAAGCTTTCTTT. It translates to CASKGTEAFF.

Only one count was recorded for this clone. This chain uses TRBV4-1 with TRBJ2-7, with D unresolved. Deletions cut 3 bases from V and 2 bases from J, with 14 bases between. Looked up from germline, CDR1 is MGHRA and CDR2 is YSYEKL. The CDR3 runs 15 residues. CDR3: CASSQVPASPYEQYF. CDR3 DNA: TGCGCCAGCAGCCAGGTTCCAGCTTCTCCCTACGAGCAGTACTTC.

This chain joins TRBV30 and TRBJ2-7; no clear D gene. This CDR3 comprises 10 residues. CDR1 is GTSNPN, CDR2 SVGIG, per germline (reference sequence). Trimming removed 8 bases from V and 1 base from J, with 6 bases in between. This CDR3 is CALLSYEQYF. CDR3 nucleotides: TGTGCCCTACTATCCTACGAGCAGTACTTC.

The chain couples TRBV5-4 to TRBJ2-7; D gene ambiguous. The V and J ends lost 4 bases and 7 bases respectively, with 18 bases between them. The CDR3 has 14 residues. Germline CDR1 and CDR2: SGHNT and YYREEE (reference sequence). The CDR3 coding sequence is TGTGCCAGCAGCCCAGGTCTTCAATCGGCGGAGCAGTACTTC. It encodes CASSPGLQSAEQYF.

This clone was observed a few times. The genes are TRBV10-1 and TRBJ1-5; D is possibly TRBD1 (5 bases). Looked up from germline, CDR1 is WNHNN and CDR2 is SYGVQD (reference sequence). The CDR3 runs 17 residues. V lost 0 bases and J lost 0, with 12 bases in between. This chain's CDR3 is CASSESRTQISNQPQHF. CDR3 DNA sequence: TGCGCCAGCAGTGAGTCGAGGACACAGATTAGCAATCAGCCCCAGCATTTT.

The V and J genes are TRBV18 and TRBJ2-2; D perhaps matches TRBD1 (6 bases). CDR1 is KGHSH, CDR2 LQKENI, per germline. The CDR3 contains 17 residues. V was shortened by 2 bases and J by 6 bases, with 19 bases between the two germline ends. CDR3 sequence reads: CASSPAGANFPPGELFF. CDR3 coding DNA: TGTGCCAGCTCACCAGCAGGGGCAAACTTCCCGCCCGGGGAGCTGTTTTTT.

The rearrangement links TRBV4-2 to TRBJ2-4; D ambiguous. Trimming pared 0 bases from V and 0 bases from J, leaving 9 bases between. In germline, CDR1 is LGHNA, CDR2 YNFKEQ. This CDR3 contains 16 residues. The CDR3 bases are TGTGCCAGCAGCCAAGATTGGAAGTTAGCCAAAAACATTCAGTACTTC. Protein product: CASSQDWKLAKNIQYF.

The V call is TRBV5-1, the J call TRBJ1-1; 7 bases agree with TRBD1. Trimming removed 2 bases from V and 3 bases from J; junction bases left unmatched: 7. Germline loops: CDR1 SGHRS, CDR2 YFSETQ. This CDR3 region has 15 residues. As DNA, the CDR3 is TGCGCCAGCAGCTTTGGGGGGACAGACCACACTGAAGCTTTCTTT. Translation: CASSFGGTDHTEAFF. The whole variable domain, filled in from reference TRBV5-1 and TRBJ1-1, reads KAGVTQTPRYLIKTRGQQVTLSCSPISGHRSVSWYQQTPGQGLQFLFEYFSETQRNKGNFPGRFSGRQFSNSRSEMNVSTLELGDSALYLCASSFGGTDHTEAFFGQGTRLTVV.

This clone was found a few times. The gene calls are TRBV25-1 and TRBJ2-5; 9 nucleotides match TRBD1. This CDR3 has 15 amino acids. J gave up 5 bases and V 2 bases, and 6 bases lay outside the gene matches. The V gene's germline CDR1 is MGHDK and CDR2 SYGVNS. The CDR3 loop reads CASSEGGGQGETQYF. DNA of the CDR3: TGTGCCAGCAGTGAAGGGGGAGGACAGGGGGAGACCCAGTACTTC.

V usage is TRBV29-1 and J usage is TRBJ2-1; D gene ambiguous. V was clipped by 4 bases and J by 1 base, with 11 bases between them. CDR1 is SQVTM and CDR2 is ANQGSEA in the germline V gene. The CDR3 contains 14 residues. Here the CDR3 DNA reads TGCAGCGTTGTAAGGACCCCTTCCTACAATGAGCAGTTCTTC. Its translation: CSVVRTPSYNEQFF.

This chain joins TRBV4-1 and TRBJ1-4, with a possible D match to TRBD1 (5 bases). The CDR3 loop spans 17 amino acids. Germline values: CDR1 MGHRA, CDR2 YSYEKL. V dropped 3 bases and J dropped 0 bases, with 14 bases sitting between them. The CDR3 here is CASSQGRTFATNEKLFF. CDR3 sequence (DNA): TGCGCCAGCAGCCAGGGACGCACGTTTGCAACTAATGAAAAACTGTTTTTT.

This clone was counted once. This chain uses TRBV30 with TRBJ1-2; D may be TRBD1 (5 bases). CDR1 and CDR2 from the germline V gene are GTSNPN and SVGIG (reference sequence). V lost 8 bases to trimming and J lost 4 bases, with 17 bases between them. This CDR3 comprises 13 residues. CDR3 nucleotides: TGTGCCAAGAATGGGGTCCAGGGCTATGGCTACACCTTC. This codes for CAKNGVQGYGYTF.

The chain uses TRBV7-9 and TRBJ2-7; D is possibly TRBD1 or TRBD2 (7 bases each). V gave up 5 bases and J gave up 2 bases, with 13 bases separating them. The V gene's germline CDR1 is SEHNR and CDR2 FQNEAQ (reference sequence). This CDR3 is built from 14 residues. The CDR3 bases are TGTGCCAGCAGCACCCAGGGGGGGCCCTACGAGCAGTACTTC. This sequence encodes CASSTQGGPYEQYF.

The rearrangement uses TRBV6-5 and TRBJ2-1; D ambiguous. V shed 0 bases and J shed 5 bases, with 5 bases lying between them. The CDR3 covers 13 residues. In germline, CDR1 is MNHEY, CDR2 SVGAGI. The CDR3 DNA follows: TGTGCCAGCAGTTACTCGCTCAACAATGAGCAGTTCTTC. Protein product: CASSYSLNNEQFF.

Only a few counts were recorded for this clone. This rearrangement joins TRBV30 to TRBJ1-5; 8 nucleotides agree with TRBD1. The V gene's germline CDR1 is GTSNPN and CDR2 SVGIG (reference sequence). The CDR3 totals 13 residues. V trimming: 1 base; J trimming: 5 bases; junction bases outside the gene matches: 1. The CDR3 bases are TGTGCCTGGAGTGAACAGGGGGATCAGCCCCAGCATTTT. Protein sequence: CAWSEQGDQPQHF.

V usage is TRBV6-5 and J usage is TRBJ1-1, with D tentatively TRBD1 (5 bases). This CDR3 has 16 residues. The V and J ends lost 2 bases and 0 bases respectively, with 13 bases between them. Germline V gene sequence: CDR1 MNHEY, CDR2 SVGAGI. In nucleotides, the CDR3 is TGTGCCAGCAGTTACGGGACCCCCCCTTTGAACACTGAAGCTTTCTTT. Its translation: CASSYGTPPLNTEAFF.

The genes are TRBV30 and TRBJ2-6; 7 nucleotides line up with TRBD1. Unmatched junction bases numbered 6, after V lost 3 bases and J lost 4 bases. CDR1 and CDR2 (germline): GTSNPN, SVGIG (reference sequence). The CDR3 is 15 amino acids. Here the CDR3 reads CAWSIQGTGANVLTF. CDR3 DNA: TGTGCCTGGAGCATACAGGGGACCGGGGCCAACGTCCTGACTTTC.

This clone is labeled medium-sized. The J gene is TRBJ1-1, the V gene TRBV7-9; the D gene is possibly TRBD1 (6 bases). In germline, CDR1 is SEHNR, CDR2 FQNEAQ (reference sequence). Trimming removed 7 bases at V and 3 bases at J, with 18 bases between. CDR3 length: 15 amino acids. Here the CDR3 DNA reads TGTGCCAGCACCCCAGTCCCGGGGGCTGACACTGAAGCTTTCTTT. Its protein is CASTPVPGADTEAFF.